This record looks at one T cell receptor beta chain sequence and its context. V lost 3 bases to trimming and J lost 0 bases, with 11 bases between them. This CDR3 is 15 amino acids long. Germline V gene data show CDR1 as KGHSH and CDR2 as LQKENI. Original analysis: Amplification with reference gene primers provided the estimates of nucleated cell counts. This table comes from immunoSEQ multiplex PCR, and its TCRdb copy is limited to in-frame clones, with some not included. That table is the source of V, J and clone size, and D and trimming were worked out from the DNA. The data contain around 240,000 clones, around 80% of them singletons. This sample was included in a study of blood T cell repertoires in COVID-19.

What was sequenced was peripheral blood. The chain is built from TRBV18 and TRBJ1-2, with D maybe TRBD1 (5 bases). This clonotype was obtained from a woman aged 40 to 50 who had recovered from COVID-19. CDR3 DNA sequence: TGTGCCAGCTCACCCCAGGGAGGAGCTAACTATGGCTACACCTTC. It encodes CASSPQGGANYGYTF. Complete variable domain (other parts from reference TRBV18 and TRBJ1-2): NAGVMQNPRHLVRRRGQEARLRCSPMKGHSHVYWYRQLPEEGLKFMVYLQKENIIDESGMPKERFSAEFPKEGPSILRIQQVVRGDSAAYFCASSPQGGANYGYTFGSGTRLTVV.